What follows is one T cell receptor beta chain and its context. The target antigen is unknown. The data were produced by immunoSEQ multiplex PCR, yet TCRdb's version contains in-frame clones alone and is incomplete. The sample holds 73,000 or so clones, about four fifths seen once. The V gene lost 0 bases and the J gene lost 1 base, with 15 bases spanning the gap. The CDR3 consists of 17 residues. Germline-derived CDR1 and CDR2 are LGHDT and YNNKEL (reference sequence). The ViraFEST assay expanded antigen-specific CD4+ T cells with viral peptide pools before sequencing. CD4+ T cells were isolated after around 10 days of culture. Among the vaccine recipients, none had a prior SARS-CoV-2 infection, and nucleocapsid antibodies were negative. Every well housed around 2.1 million PBMC, which grew in culture alongside about 10 IU/ml IL-2 and 10 ug/ml peptides. These data belong to a study of vaccination effects on CD4 cells after COVID-19. Study background: Either the mRNA-1273 or the BNT162b2 vaccine was given to participants as two doses.

Whole-study results and caveats: Researchers reported few convalescent patients and no early post-infection timepoints in the study.

This sequence originates from a human donor who received a COVID-19 vaccine. The sequencing used CD4+ T cells from PBMCs cultured with SARS-CoV-2 spike peptides, collected before COVID-19 vaccination. The chain employs TRBV3-1 (or the pseudogene TRBV3-2) and TRBJ2-5; D is uncertain. The DNA for the CDR3 is TGTGCCAGCAGCCAAGATTTGGGCCCCACGAGCCAAGAGACCCAGTACTTC. This translates into CASSQDLGPTSQETQYF.